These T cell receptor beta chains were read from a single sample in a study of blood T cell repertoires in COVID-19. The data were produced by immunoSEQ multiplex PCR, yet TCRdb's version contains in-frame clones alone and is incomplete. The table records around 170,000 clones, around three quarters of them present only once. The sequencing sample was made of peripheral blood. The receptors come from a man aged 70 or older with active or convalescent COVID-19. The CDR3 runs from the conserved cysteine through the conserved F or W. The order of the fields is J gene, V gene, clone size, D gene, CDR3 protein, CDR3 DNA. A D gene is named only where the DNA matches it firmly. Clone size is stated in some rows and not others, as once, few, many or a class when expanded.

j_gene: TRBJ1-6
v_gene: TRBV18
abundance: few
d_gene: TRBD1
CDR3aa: CASSPQGQGNNSPLHF
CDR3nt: TGTGCCAGCTCACCACAGGGACAGGGGAACAATTCACCCCTCCACTTT

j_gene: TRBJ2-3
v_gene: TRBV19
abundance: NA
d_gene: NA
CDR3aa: CASSIGSSTDTQYF
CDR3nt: TGTGCCAGTAGTATTGGTAGTAGCACAGATACGCAGTATTTT

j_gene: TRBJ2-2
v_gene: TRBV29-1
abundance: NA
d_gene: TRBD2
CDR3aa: CSVKTRLAGTDTGELFF
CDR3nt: TGCAGCGTGAAGACCAGACTAGCGGGGACTGACACCGGGGAGCTGTTTTTT

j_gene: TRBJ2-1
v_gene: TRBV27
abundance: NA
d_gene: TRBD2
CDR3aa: CASSPLSSGRDNEQFF
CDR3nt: TGTGCCAGCAGTCCCCTTTCTAGCGGGAGGGACAATGAGCAGTTCTTC

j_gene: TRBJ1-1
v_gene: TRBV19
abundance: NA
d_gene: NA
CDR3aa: CASSPIGGTEAFF
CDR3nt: TGTGCCAGTAGTCCCATCGGGGGGACTGAAGCTTTCTTT

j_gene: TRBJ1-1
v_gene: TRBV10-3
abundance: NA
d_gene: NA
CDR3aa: CAISESRGSFPEAFF
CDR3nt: TGTGCCATCAGTGAGTCTCGCGGGAGCTTTCCTGAAGCTTTCTTT

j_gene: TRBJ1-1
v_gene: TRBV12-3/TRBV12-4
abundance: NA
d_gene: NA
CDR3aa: CASGSGPLTEAFF
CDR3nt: TGTGCCAGCGGGTCAGGGCCTCTCACTGAAGCTTTCTTT

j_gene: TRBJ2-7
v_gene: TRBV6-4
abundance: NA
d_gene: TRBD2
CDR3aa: CASSQTSGSYEQYF
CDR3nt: TGTGCCAGCAGCCAGACTAGCGGGAGCTACGAGCAGTACTTC

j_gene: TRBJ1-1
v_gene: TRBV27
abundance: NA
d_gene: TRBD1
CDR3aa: CASGDRGLWDTEAFF
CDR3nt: TGTGCCAGCGGGGACAGGGGGCTCTGGGACACTGAAGCTTTCTTT

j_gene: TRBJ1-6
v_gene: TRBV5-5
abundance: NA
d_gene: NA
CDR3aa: CASSRGAGSDNSPLHF
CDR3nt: TGTGCCAGCAGCCGGGGGGCGGGGTCGGATAATTCACCCCTCCACTTT

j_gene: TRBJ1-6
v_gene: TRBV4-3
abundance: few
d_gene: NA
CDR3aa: CASSQDHGDSPLHF
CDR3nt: TGCGCCAGCAGCCAAGATCACGGGGATTCACCCCTCCACTTT